Detailed here is one T cell receptor (beta chain). In the original workflow: Cell counts per sample came from amplifying reference gene primers. Only in-frame clones appear in the TCRdb table, and some are missing; sequencing was by immunoSEQ multiplex PCR. V and J calls and clone size are copied from that table; D and trimming were computed from the DNA. The table records 26,000 or so clones, roughly 90% of them present only once. This CDR3 contains 13 residues. The germline CDR1 and CDR2 sequences are SEHNR and FQNEAQ (reference sequence). Deletions cut 0 bases from V and 8 bases from J, with 10 bases between. The source of the sample is a study of blood T cell repertoires in COVID-19. Study-wide context: Samples representing acute and convalescent COVID-19 were sourced from the United States, Italy and Spain. T cells, B-cell-depleted T cells, or PBMCs provided the cDNA or gDNA that served as material.

The sequence was obtained from a human donor in a cohort sampled during active COVID-19. This chain uses TRBV7-9 with TRBJ1-2; D perhaps matches TRBD1 (6 bases). The material sequenced was peripheral blood. The CDR3 is CASSLAGQRGYTF. The CDR3 nucleotides read TGTGCCAGCAGCTTAGCTGGACAGCGCGGCTACACCTTC.